This TCR beta chain was obtained from a study of blood T cell repertoires in COVID-19. CDR1 is SNHLY and CDR2 is FYNNEI in the germline V gene. The germline V and J ends were trimmed by 5 bases and 1 base, with 14 bases remaining between them. The length of the CDR3 is 15 residues. Assay used: immunoSEQ multiplex PCR; TCRdb lists only in-frame clones, some missing. The table records approximately 120,000 clones, about four fifths of them present only once. This receptor was obtained from a man older than 75 with active or convalescent COVID-19. The sequencing input was peripheral blood. This rearrangement joins TRBV2 to TRBJ1-1; possibly TRBD1 for D (6 bases). The DNA for the CDR3 is TGTGCCAGCAGTACTCTCGGGGACACGAACACTGAAGCTTTCTTT. Residues: CASSTLGDTNTEAFF.